This paragraph reports one T cell receptor (beta chain). The study amplified TCR beta CDR3 regions using RNA transcripts. The first-round RT-PCR employed HTBI primers together with the Qiagen OneStep RT-PCR kit. A multiplex PCR was then performed as the second round. One entry per CDR3 protein results from TCRdb running MiXCR on the multiplex PCR reads. The sample holds 300,000 to 400,000 distinct CDR3 sequences; 17% are singletons and the top ten take 10% to 15%. V trimming: 4 bases; J trimming: 6 bases; junction bases outside the gene matches: 11. Per germline, CDR1 MDHEN and CDR2 SYDVKM. The CDR3 is 15 amino acids. The record originates from a study of Graves' ophthalmopathy and Graves' hyperthyroidism.

The receptor was derived from an adult man with Graves' ophthalmopathy. The sequencing input was peripheral blood. The chain has TRBV28 and TRBJ1-2; 7 nucleotides agree with TRBD1. The CDR3 loop is CASSSERTGRDGYTF. Written as DNA, the CDR3 is TGTGCCAGCAGTTCGGAACGGACAGGACGGGATGGCTACACCTTC.